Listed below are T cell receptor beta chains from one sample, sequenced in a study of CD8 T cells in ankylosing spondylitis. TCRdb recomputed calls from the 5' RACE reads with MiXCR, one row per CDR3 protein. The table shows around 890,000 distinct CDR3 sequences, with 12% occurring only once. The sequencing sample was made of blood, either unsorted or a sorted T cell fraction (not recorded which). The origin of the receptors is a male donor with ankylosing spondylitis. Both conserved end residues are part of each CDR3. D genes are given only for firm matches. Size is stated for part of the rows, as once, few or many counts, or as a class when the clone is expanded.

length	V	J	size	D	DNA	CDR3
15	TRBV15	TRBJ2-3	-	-	TGTGCCACCAGCAGAGTTATCGGGGCTTCAGATACGCAGTATTTT	CATSRVIGASDTQYF
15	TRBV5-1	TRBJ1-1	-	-	TGCGCCAGCAGCTTGTACAGCCACTCCAACACTGAAGCTTTCTTT	CASSLYSHSNTEAFF
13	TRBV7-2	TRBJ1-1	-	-	TGTGCCAGCAGCCTCCGGATGGAAACTGAAGCTTTCTTT	CASSLRMETEAFF
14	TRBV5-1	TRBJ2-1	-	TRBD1	TGCGCCAGCAGCCCTAGACAGGGGGGCAATGAGCAGTTCTTC	CASSPRQGGNEQFF
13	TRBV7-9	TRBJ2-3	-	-	TGTGCCAGCAGCGTCCGGGACACAGATACGCAGTATTTT	CASSVRDTDTQYF
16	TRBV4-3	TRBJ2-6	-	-	TGCGCCAGCAGCCACGTCCGGGGGCTTGGGGCCAACGTCCTGACTTTC	CASSHVRGLGANVLTF
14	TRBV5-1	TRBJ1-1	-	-	TGCGCCAGCAGCTTGTGGGGGCTTATCACTGAAGCTTTCTTT	CASSLWGLITEAFF
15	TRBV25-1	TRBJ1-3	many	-	TGTGCCAGCAGTGACAGGGCGAGTCAAGGAAACACCATATATTTT	CASSDRASQGNTIYF
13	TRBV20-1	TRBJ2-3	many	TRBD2	TGCAGTGCCCAAGCGGGAGGGGATGATACGCAGTATTTT	CSAQAGGDDTQYF
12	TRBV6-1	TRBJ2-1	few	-	TGTGCCGGCGGAGGAAGGAGCAATGAGCAGTTCTTC	CAGGGRSNEQFF
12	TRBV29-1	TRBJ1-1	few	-	TGCAGCGTACGAGACGGCTACACTGAAGCTTTCTTT	CSVRDGYTEAFF
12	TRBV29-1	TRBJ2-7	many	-	TGCAGCGCTGGAGGTAACTCCTACGAGCAGTACTTC	CSAGGNSYEQYF
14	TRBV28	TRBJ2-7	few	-	TGTGCCAGCAGTTTCCGACAGGAGACCTACGAGCAGTACTTC	CASSFRQETYEQYF
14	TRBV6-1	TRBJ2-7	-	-	TGTGCCACTAAAATGAGGAGGGCGGGATACGAGCAGTACTTC	CATKMRRAGYEQYF
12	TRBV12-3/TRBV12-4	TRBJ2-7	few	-	TGTGCCAGCAGTGCCGGGCCGCGCGAGCAGTACTTC	CASSAGPREQYF
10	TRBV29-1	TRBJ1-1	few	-	TGCAGCGTCGGGTTTACTGAAGCTTTCTTT	CSVGFTEAFF
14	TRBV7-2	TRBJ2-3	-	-	TGTGCCAGCGAGTCTGTCAGTTACACAGATACGCAGTATTTT	CASESVSYTDTQYF
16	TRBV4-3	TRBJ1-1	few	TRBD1	TGCGCCAGCAGCCAACTCGGACAGGGGGTGAACACTGAAGCTTTCTTT	CASSQLGQGVNTEAFF
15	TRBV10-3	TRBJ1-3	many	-	TGTGCCATCAGTGAGTCGCGGCAGGGACGGAACACCATATATTTT	CAISESRQGRNTIYF
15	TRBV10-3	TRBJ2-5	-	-	TGTGCCATCATCCTCCCGGGGAGTATAGAAGAGACCCAGTACTTC	CAIILPGSIEETQYF
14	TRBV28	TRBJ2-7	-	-	TGTGCCAGCAGGAACCCGGGACTGACCTACGAGCAGTACTTC	CASRNPGLTYEQYF
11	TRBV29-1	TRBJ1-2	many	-	TGCAGCGTTGGCCCCCTCAACGGCTACACCTTC	CSVGPLNGYTF
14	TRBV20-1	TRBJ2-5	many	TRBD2	TGCAGTGCTGGGACTAAAACCTTTCAAGAGACCCAGTACTTC	CSAGTKTFQETQYF
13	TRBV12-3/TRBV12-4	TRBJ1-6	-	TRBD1	TGTGCCAGCAGTGACAGGGCTTATTCACCCCTCCACTTT	CASSDRAYSPLHF
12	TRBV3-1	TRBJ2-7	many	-	TGTGCCAGCAGCCAAGTGAGGAACGAGCAGTACTTC	CASSQVRNEQYF
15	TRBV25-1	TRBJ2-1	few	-	TGTGCCAGCAGAAGAGCGTCGAGCTCCTACAATGAGCAGTTCTTC	CASRRASSSYNEQFF
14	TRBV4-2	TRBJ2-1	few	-	TGTGCCAGCAGCCAAGATCGGGGCGGACTCCGGCAGTTCTTC	CASSQDRGGLRQFF
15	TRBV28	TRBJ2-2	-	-	TGTGCCAGCAGGGACCCCAGTGGGCACACCGGGGAGCTGTTTTTT	CASRDPSGHTGELFF
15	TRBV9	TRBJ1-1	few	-	TGTGCCAGCAGCGAGGGGCCTTTCAGGAACACTGAAGCTTTCTTT	CASSEGPFRNTEAFF
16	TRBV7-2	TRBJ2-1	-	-	TGTGCCAGCAGCACCCGTAGGCAATTAGGGGAGATGAAGCAGTTCTTC	CASSTRRQLGEMKQFF
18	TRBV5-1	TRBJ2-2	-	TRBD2	TGCGCCAGCAGCGAGGTGGTAGCGGGGGGCCCGAGGACCGGGGAGCTGTTTTTT	CASSEVVAGGPRTGELFF
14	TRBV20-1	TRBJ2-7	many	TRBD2	TGCAGTGCTAGAGCCCTAGCGGGAAGGTACGAGCAGTACTTC	CSARALAGRYEQYF
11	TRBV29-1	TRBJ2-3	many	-	TGCAGCCCCGAATTCGGGGATACGCAGTATTTT	CSPEFGDTQYF
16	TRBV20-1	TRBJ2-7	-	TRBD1	TGCAGTGCTAGAGATCTTGGACAGGGTGGCTCCTACGAGCAGTACTTC	CSARDLGQGGSYEQYF
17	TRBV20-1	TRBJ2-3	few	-	TGCAGTGCTAGGGGGGGAGGGGGATCGAGGCGGACAGATACGCAGTATTTT	CSARGGGGSRRTDTQYF
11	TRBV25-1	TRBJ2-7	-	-	TGTGCCAGCAGGAGGGGCTGCGAGCAGTACTTC	CASRRGCEQYF
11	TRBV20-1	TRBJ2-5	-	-	TGCAGTGCTCAAGGTTGGGAGACCCAGTACTTC	CSAQGWETQYF
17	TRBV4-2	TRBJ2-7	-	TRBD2	TGTGCCAGCAGCCAAATAGCGACTAGCGGGAGAAGGCTCGAGCAGTACTTC	CASSQIATSGRRLEQYF
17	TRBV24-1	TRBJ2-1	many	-	TGTGCCACCAGTGATCCGCTAGCGTCCCCACGCCTAAATGAGCAGTTCTTC	CATSDPLASPRLNEQFF
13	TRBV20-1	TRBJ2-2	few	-	TGCAGTGCTAGCCAGGGAGGCACCGGGGAGCTGTTTTTT	CSASQGGTGELFF
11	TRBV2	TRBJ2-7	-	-	TGTGCCAGCAGTGAAGTAGAGGAGCAGTACTTC	CASSEVEEQYF
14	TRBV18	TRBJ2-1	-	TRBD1	TGTGCCAGCTCACGCCCAGGGACAGACAATGAGCAGTTCTTC	CASSRPGTDNEQFF
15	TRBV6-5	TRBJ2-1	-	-	TGTGCCAGCAGTTATCGGCTAATGAGTTACAATGAGCAGTTCTTC	CASSYRLMSYNEQFF
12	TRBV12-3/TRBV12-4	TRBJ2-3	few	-	TGTGCCAGCAGTTGGAAAACAGATACGCAGTATTTT	CASSWKTDTQYF
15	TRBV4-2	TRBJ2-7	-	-	TGTGCCAGCAGCCAGCCCTCGCCCGCGCCCTACGAGCAGTACTTC	CASSQPSPAPYEQYF
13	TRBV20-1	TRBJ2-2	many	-	TGCAGTGCCGAGCGCCGGGAGACCGGGGAGCTGTTTTTT	CSAERRETGELFF
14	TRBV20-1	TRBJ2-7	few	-	TGCAGTGCCCCGCATTCTGGGCGGACCTACGAGCAGTACTTC	CSAPHSGRTYEQYF
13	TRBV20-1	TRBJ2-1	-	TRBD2	TGCAGTGCTAGAGCCTATAGCGGGAATGAGCAGTTCTTC	CSARAYSGNEQFF
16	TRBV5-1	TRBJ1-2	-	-	TGCGCCAGCAGCCCCGCCGGGCCAGGGATTAACTATGGCTACACCTTC	CASSPAGPGINYGYTF
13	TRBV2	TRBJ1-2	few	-	TGTGCCAGCAGTGTCGGAGGTGGCTATGGCTACACCTTC	CASSVGGGYGYTF
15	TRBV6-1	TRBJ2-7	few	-	TGTGCCAGCACCTCACCAGGGAGGGGGCGGTACGAGCAGTACTTC	CASTSPGRGRYEQYF
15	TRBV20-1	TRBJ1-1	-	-	TGCAGTGTTATACCGGGTCGAAAAGCCTGGAGTGAAGCTTTCTTT	CSVIPGRKAWSEAFF
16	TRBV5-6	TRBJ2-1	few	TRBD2	TGTGCCAGCAGCAAAGGGTGGGCGGGGGATTACAATGAGCAGTTCTTC	CASSKGWAGDYNEQFF
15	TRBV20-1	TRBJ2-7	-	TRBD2	TGCAGTGCTAGACCGGGACTAGCGCGTCACTGGGAGCAGTACTTC	CSARPGLARHWEQYF
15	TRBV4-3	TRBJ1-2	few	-	TGCGCCACCCGGGGGGGGTTGGACAGCAACTATGGCTACACCTTC	CATRGGLDSNYGYTF